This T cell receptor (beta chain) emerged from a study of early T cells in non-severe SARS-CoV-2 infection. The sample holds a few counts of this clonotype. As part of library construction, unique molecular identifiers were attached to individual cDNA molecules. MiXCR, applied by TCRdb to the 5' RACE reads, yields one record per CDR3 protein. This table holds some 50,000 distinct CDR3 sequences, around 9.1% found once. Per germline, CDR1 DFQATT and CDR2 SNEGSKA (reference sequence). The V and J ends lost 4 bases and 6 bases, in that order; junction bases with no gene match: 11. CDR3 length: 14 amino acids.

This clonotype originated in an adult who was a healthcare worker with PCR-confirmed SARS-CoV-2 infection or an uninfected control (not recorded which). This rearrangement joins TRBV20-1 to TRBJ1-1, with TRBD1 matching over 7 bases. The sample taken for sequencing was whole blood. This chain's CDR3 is CSAKNRGSSPEAFF. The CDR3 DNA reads TGCAGTGCTAAGAACAGGGGTAGTTCTCCTGAAGCTTTCTTT.